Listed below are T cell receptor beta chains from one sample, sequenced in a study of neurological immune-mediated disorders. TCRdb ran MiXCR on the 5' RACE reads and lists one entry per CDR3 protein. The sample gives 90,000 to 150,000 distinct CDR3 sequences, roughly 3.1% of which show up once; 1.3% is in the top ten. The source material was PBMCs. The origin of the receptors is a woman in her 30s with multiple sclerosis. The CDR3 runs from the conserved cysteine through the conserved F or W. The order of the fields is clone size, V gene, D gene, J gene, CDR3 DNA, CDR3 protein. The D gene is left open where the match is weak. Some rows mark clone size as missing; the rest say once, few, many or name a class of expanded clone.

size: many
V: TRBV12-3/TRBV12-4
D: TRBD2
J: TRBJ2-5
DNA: TGTGCCAGCAGCTCTAGCGGGAGTGTTCAAGAGACCCAGTACTTC
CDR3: CASSSSGSVQETQYF

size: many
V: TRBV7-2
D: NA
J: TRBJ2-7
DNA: TGTGCCAGCAGCCCAAGGGGCCCGAGACTAGCCTACGAGCAGTACTTC
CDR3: CASSPRGPRLAYEQYF

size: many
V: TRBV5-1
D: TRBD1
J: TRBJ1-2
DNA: TGCGCCAGCAGATTTGGACAGGGTGGCTATGGCTACACCTTC
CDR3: CASRFGQGGYGYTF

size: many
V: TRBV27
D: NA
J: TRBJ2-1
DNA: TGTGCCAGCAGTGGAGGCTACTCCTACAATGAGCAGTTCTTC
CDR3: CASSGGYSYNEQFF

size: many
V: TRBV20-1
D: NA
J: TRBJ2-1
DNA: TGCAGTGCCGCCCCCGAGGAAGCTCGGAGGGATGAGCAGTTCTTC
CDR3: CSAAPEEARRDEQFF

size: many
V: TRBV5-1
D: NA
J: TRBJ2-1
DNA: TGCGCCAGCAGCGGGGGGACCCCCTACAATGAGCAGTTCTTC
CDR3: CASSGGTPYNEQFF

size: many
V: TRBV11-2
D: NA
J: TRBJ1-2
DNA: TGTGCCAGCAGCTTTTCCGTGTCTAACTATGGCTACACCTTC
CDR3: CASSFSVSNYGYTF

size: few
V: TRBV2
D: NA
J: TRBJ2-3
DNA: TGTGCCAGCAGTGAATCAGATACGCAGTATTTT
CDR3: CASSESDTQYF

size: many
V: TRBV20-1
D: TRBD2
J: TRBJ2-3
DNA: TGCAGTGCCAGGGCGGGTAGCGGGGGATCCACAGATACGCAGTATTTT
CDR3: CSARAGSGGSTDTQYF

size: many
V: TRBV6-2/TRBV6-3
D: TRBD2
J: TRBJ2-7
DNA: TGTGCCAGCAGACTCCCGGCCGGGACTACGAGCTCCTACGAGCAGTACTTC
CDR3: CASRLPAGTTSSYEQYF

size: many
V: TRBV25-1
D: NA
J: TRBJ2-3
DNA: TGTGCCAGCAGTGAACCGGGTCGAGATACGCAGTATTTT
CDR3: CASSEPGRDTQYF

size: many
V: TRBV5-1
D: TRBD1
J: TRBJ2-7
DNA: TGCGCCAGCAGCCGTGAGGGGACAGTCATCTACGAGCAGTACTTC
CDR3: CASSREGTVIYEQYF

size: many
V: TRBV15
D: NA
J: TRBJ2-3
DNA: TGTGCCACCAGCAGTAGTCTTCCAGATACGCAGTATTTT
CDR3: CATSSSLPDTQYF

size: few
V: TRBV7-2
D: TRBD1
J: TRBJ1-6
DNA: TGTGCCAGCAGCCCAGAGGGGACAGGGGTTCATAATTCACCCCTCCACTTT
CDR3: CASSPEGTGVHNSPLHF

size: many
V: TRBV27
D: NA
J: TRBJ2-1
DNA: TGTGCCAGCAGTTCTAGCGTAGTCGGCAATGAGCAGTTCTTC
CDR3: CASSSSVVGNEQFF

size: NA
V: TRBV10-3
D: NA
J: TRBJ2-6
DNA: TGTGCCACTTACTCTTCGACTGGGGCCAACGTCCTGACTTTC
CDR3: CATYSSTGANVLTF

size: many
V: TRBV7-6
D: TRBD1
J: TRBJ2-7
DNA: TGTGCCAGCAGCTCAGGGACAGCGACCTACGAGCAGTACTTC
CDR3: CASSSGTATYEQYF

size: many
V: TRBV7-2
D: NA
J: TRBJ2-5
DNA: TGTGCCAGCAGCTTAGTGGGGGGCGTTAGGGAGACCCAGTACTTC
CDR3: CASSLVGGVRETQYF

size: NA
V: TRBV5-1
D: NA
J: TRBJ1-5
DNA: TGCGACAGCAGCTTGGTCGCGGGGCCGGGACAGCCCCAGCATTTT
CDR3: CDSSLVAGPGQPQHF

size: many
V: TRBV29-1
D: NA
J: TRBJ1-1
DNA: TGCAGCGTTGCCCGGTGGGGAGGTACTGAAGCTTTCTTT
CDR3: CSVARWGGTEAFF

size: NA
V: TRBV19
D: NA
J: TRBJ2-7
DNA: TGTGCCAGTAGTATAGGAGAGCTCTTCCATAGCTCCTACGAGCAGTACTTC
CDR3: CASSIGELFHSSYEQYF

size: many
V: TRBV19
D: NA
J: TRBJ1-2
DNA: TGTGCCAGTAGTGACCTGTCCCCCTATGGCTACACCTTC
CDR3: CASSDLSPYGYTF

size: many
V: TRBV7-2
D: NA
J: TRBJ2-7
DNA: TGTGCCAGCAGCCCCCTACACGAGCAGTACTTC
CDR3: CASSPLHEQYF

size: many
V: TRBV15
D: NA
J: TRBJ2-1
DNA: TGTGCCACCAGCAGAGGGGAGCGCAATGAGCAGTTCTTC
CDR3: CATSRGERNEQFF

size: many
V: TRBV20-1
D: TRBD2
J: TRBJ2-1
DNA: TGCAGTGCTAGACCGGGGACTAGCGCTTACAATGAGCAGTTCTTC
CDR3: CSARPGTSAYNEQFF

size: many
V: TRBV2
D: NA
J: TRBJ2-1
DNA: TGTGCCAGCATAGGGGGAGGCAATGAGCAGTTCTTC
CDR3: CASIGGGNEQFF